This T cell receptor beta chain was documented in a study of blood T cell repertoires in COVID-19. Study details: COVID-19 samples collected from the United States, Italy and Spain covered acute and convalescent phases. PBMCs, B-cell-depleted T cells, or T cells provided the cDNA or gDNA that made up the material.

Germline CDR1 and CDR2: MNHEY and SMNVEV (reference sequence). The CDR3 loop spans 14 amino acids. V was clipped by 3 bases and J by 4 bases; unmatched bases: 5. Per the original methods: It was from reference gene primer amplification that nucleated cell counts were estimated. The assay was immunoSEQ multiplex PCR, and TCRdb's table has in-frame clones only and misses some. The DNA was the basis for D and trimming; V, J and clone size are from that table. This table has 150,000 to 200,000 clones, roughly 85% appearing once. The sequenced sample consisted of peripheral blood. This clonotype was obtained from a man aged 60 to 75 with acute or convalescent COVID-19. V and J are TRBV27 and TRBJ2-7, with 8 bases aligning to TRBD2. This CDR3 reads CASSFTSGPYEQYF. In nucleotides, the CDR3 is TGTGCCAGCAGTTTTACTAGCGGTCCTTACGAGCAGTACTTC.